This TCR beta chain was found in a study of blood T cell repertoires in COVID-19. As for the study in general: Sites across the United States, Italy and Spain contributed samples from acute and convalescent COVID-19. PBMCs, B-cell-depleted T cells, or T cells provided the cDNA or gDNA that made up the material.

In the study's own analysis: How many nucleated cells were present was estimated from reference gene primer amplification. The repertoire was sequenced with immunoSEQ multiplex PCR; TCRdb's copy has only in-frame clones and lacks some. Clone size and V and J calls were adopted from that table, with D and trimming inferred from the DNA. The sample yields some 120,000 clones, roughly 87% seen once. This clone was detected once. CDR3 length equals 12 residues. V was cut by 0 bases and J by 4 bases, with 5 bases left in between. Germline CDR1 SGHRS, CDR2 YFSETQ. The receptor's source is a woman of 80 years or more with acute or convalescent COVID-19. The chain uses TRBV5-1 and TRBJ2-7; D remains ambiguous. The specimen sequenced was peripheral blood. The DNA for the CDR3 is TGCGCCAGCAGCTTGGCTCCGTACGAGCAGTACTTC. Encoded protein: CASSLAPYEQYF.